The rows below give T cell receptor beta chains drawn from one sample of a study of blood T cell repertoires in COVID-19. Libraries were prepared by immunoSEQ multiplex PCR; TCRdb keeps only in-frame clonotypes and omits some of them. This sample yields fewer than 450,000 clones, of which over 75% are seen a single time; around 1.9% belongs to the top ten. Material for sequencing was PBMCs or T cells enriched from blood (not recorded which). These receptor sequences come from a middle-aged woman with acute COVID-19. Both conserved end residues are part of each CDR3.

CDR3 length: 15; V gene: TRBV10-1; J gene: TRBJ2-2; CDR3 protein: CASSLQGADTGELFF
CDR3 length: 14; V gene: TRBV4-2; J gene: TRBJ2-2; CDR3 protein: CASSQQARTGELFF
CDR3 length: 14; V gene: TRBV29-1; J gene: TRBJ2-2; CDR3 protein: CSVLQGADTGELFF
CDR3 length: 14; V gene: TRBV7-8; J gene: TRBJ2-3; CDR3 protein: CASSLALNGGTQYF
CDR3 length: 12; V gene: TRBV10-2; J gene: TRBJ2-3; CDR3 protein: CASSPYRDTQYF
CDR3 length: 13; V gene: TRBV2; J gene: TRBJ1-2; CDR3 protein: CASRDITNYGYTF
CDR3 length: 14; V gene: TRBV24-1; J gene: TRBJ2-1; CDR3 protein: CATSIPGGPNEQFF
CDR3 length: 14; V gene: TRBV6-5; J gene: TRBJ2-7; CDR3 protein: CASSYSRTSNEQYF
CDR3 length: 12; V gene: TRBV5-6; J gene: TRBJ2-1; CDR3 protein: CASSSLGDEQFF
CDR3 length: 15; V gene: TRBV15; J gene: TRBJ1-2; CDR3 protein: CATSRPEQVNYGYTF
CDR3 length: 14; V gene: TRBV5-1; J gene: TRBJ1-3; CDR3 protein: CASSLGQGGNTIYF
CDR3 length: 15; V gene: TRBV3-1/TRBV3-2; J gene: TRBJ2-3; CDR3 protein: CASSQGGDLTDTQYF